Listed below are T cell receptor beta chains from one sample, sequenced in a study of blood T cell repertoires in COVID-19. Sequencing used immunoSEQ multiplex PCR; TCRdb keeps in-frame clones, though not all of them. The sample comprises 150,000 to 200,000 clones, approximately 87% of which are singletons, and about 3.9% rests with the top ten. Sequenced: peripheral blood. The source of these receptors is a woman in her seventies with acute or convalescent COVID-19. CDR3s include the opening cysteine and the closing phenylalanine or tryptophan. The D gene is left open where the match is weak. The size entry is marked missing in some rows and otherwise reads once, few, many or a size class.

j_gene | v_gene | len | abundance | d_gene | CDR3nt | CDR3aa
TRBJ2-7 | TRBV5-4 | 14 | once | . | TGTGCCAGCAGCTACAGGACAGACCCTTACGAGCAGTACTTC | CASSYRTDPYEQYF
TRBJ2-3 | TRBV29-1 | 14 | . | TRBD1 | TGCAGCGTTGGTCCCGGGACAGGGCCAGATACGCAGTATTTT | CSVGPGTGPDTQYF
TRBJ1-1 | TRBV19 | 13 | . | . | TGTGCCAGTAGAGTCGACAGGAACACTGAAGCTTTCTTT | CASRVDRNTEAFF
TRBJ2-1 | TRBV15 | 15 | once | . | TGTGCCACCAGCCCCCGGGGTAGCGGCTACAATGAGCAGTTCTTC | CATSPRGSGYNEQFF
TRBJ2-7 | TRBV6-5 | 16 | . | TRBD1 | TGTGCCAGCAGTTACCCACGGACAGGGGGGGCCTACGAGCAGTACTTC | CASSYPRTGGAYEQYF
TRBJ2-1 | TRBV5-1 | 15 | . | TRBD2 | TGCGCCAGCAGCCCGCTAACTAGCGGGGGGAATGAGCAGTTCTTC | CASSPLTSGGNEQFF
TRBJ1-3 | TRBV2 | 13 | few | . | TGTGCCAGCGGACTCGTCTCTGGAAACACCATATATTTT | CASGLVSGNTIYF
TRBJ1-2 | TRBV2 | 15 | . | . | TGTGCCAGCAGTGCCGAGACGGGGTTGGTCTATGGCTACACCTTC | CASSAETGLVYGYTF
TRBJ1-4 | TRBV2 | 11 | . | . | TGTGCCAGCAGTGTGGTTGAGAAACTGTTTTTT | CASSVVEKLFF
TRBJ1-6 | TRBV27 | 15 | . | . | TGTGCCAGCAGTCCCCGGTGGCAGGGCAATTCACCCCTCCACTTT | CASSPRWQGNSPLHF
TRBJ2-5 | TRBV7-9 | 14 | . | . | TGTGCCAGCCGCCACTTCGCTGCCCAAGAGACCCAGTACTTC | CASRHFAAQETQYF
TRBJ1-1 | TRBV6-6 | 13 | . | . | TGTGCCAGCAGTTACGAGCAGGGGAATGTCGCTTTCTTT | CASSYEQGNVAFF
TRBJ1-5 | TRBV3-1/TRBV3-2 | 15 | . | . | TGTGCCAGCAGCCCCTCCGGACTGACCGTTGGGCCCCAGCATTTT | CASSPSGLTVGPQHF
TRBJ1-3 | TRBV27 | 16 | . | . | TGTGCCAGCAGTTTTACAGGATCGGTTGGCGGAAACACCATATATTTT | CASSFTGSVGGNTIYF
TRBJ2-1 | TRBV19 | 17 | . | TRBD2 | TGTGCCAGTAGTATCGGGCGGGGGGGCAACTCCTACAATGAGCAGTTCTTC | CASSIGRGGNSYNEQFF
TRBJ1-2 | TRBV2 | 12 | . | . | TGTGCCAGCAGTGTTGCAGTGTATGGCTACACCTTC | CASSVAVYGYTF
TRBJ1-6 | TRBV27 | 14 | . | . | TGTGCCAGCAGTTATGAGATCGGTAATTCACCCCTCCACTTT | CASSYEIGNSPLHF
TRBJ2-2 | TRBV10-1 | 14 | once | . | TGCGCCAGCAGTGAGTCGTCCTTCACCGGGGAGCTGTTTTTT | CASSESSFTGELFF
TRBJ1-2 | TRBV9 | 15 | . | TRBD1 | TGTGCCAGCAGCCCACGACAGGGCCTGGATTATGGCTACACCTTC | CASSPRQGLDYGYTF
TRBJ2-5 | TRBV9 | 14 | . | . | TGTGCCAGCAGCGTGGGGGGGCCGATGGAGACCCAGTACTTC | CASSVGGPMETQYF
TRBJ2-6 | TRBV7-3 | 17 | . | . | TGTGCCAGCAGCCAGACAGGGACTCAGTCTGGGGCCAACGTCCTGACTTTC | CASSQTGTQSGANVLTF
TRBJ1-2 | TRBV29-1 | 12 | once | . | TGCAGCGTCGAGACAGGATTATATGGCTACACCTTC | CSVETGLYGYTF
TRBJ2-7 | TRBV18 | 15 | . | TRBD2 | TGTGCCAGCTCACCATCAGCGGGAGGGCCCTACGAGCAGTACTTC | CASSPSAGGPYEQYF
TRBJ2-7 | TRBV5-1 | 14 | once | . | TGCGCCAGCAGCCAGGACAGACTCTCCTACGAGCAGTACTTC | CASSQDRLSYEQYF
TRBJ1-3 | TRBV7-7 | 13 | . | . | TGTGCTAGCAGCCAGGGTCGCGGAAACACCATATATTTT | CASSQGRGNTIYF
TRBJ2-5 | TRBV7-2 | 14 | . | TRBD1 | TGTGCCAGCAGCTTCGGGACAGCCAAAGAGACCCAGTACTTC | CASSFGTAKETQYF
TRBJ2-1 | TRBV3-1/TRBV3-2 | 14 | few | TRBD2 | TGTGCCAGCAGCCATTCTAGCGGATACAATGAGCAGTTCTTC | CASSHSSGYNEQFF
TRBJ1-1 | TRBV7-8 | 15 | . | TRBD1 | TGTGCCAGCAGCCCTGAAGGACAGGTGAACACTGAAGCTTTCTTT | CASSPEGQVNTEAFF
TRBJ2-3 | TRBV4-3 | 16 | . | TRBD2 | TGCGCCAGCAGCCAAGATTGGGGGAGGGCCCCCGATACGCAGTATTTT | CASSQDWGRAPDTQYF
TRBJ2-1 | TRBV15 | 15 | . | TRBD2 | TGTGCCACCAGCAGAGGGCTAGCGGGACACAATGAGCAGTTCTTC | CATSRGLAGHNEQFF
TRBJ2-7 | TRBV6-2/TRBV6-3 | 14 | once | . | TGTGCCAGCAGCTCTTTCTTGGGGGGCTACGAGCAGTACTTC | CASSSFLGGYEQYF
TRBJ1-3 | TRBV6-6 | 20 | . | . | TGTGCCAGCAGTCGAGGATCAGGGTTGGGAGGGGTCGGCTCTGGAAACACCATATATTTT | CASSRGSGLGGVGSGNTIYF
TRBJ1-4 | TRBV7-4 | 14 | . | TRBD1 | TGTGCCGGCCGACAGGGACCACCCAATGAAAAACTGTTTTTT | CAGRQGPPNEKLFF
TRBJ1-6 | TRBV9 | 16 | . | . | TGTGCCAGCAGCGTAGTATCCAGCTCCTATAATTCACCCCTCCACTTT | CASSVVSSSYNSPLHF
TRBJ2-5 | TRBV7-3 | 13 | once | . | TGTGCCAGCAGCTTAGGTACAACAGAGACCCAGTACTTC | CASSLGTTETQYF
TRBJ2-5 | TRBV27 | 15 | once | . | TGTGCCAGCAGTCCCCTGGGACTCGGATTGGAGACCCAGTACTTC | CASSPLGLGLETQYF
TRBJ2-7 | TRBV10-3 | 17 | . | TRBD1 | TGTGCCATCAGCGATCCCTCTTCCTACAGGGGCACCCACGAGCAGTACTTC | CAISDPSSYRGTHEQYF
TRBJ1-2 | TRBV24-1 | 14 | . | TRBD1 | TGTGCCACCAGTGACCCGGGACAGGGTTATGGCTACACCTTC | CATSDPGQGYGYTF
TRBJ1-2 | TRBV5-4 | 14 | . | . | TGTGCCAGCAGCCTATTCCAGGGGACGGAGGGCTACACCTTC | CASSLFQGTEGYTF
TRBJ2-7 | TRBV6-5 | 14 | . | . | TGTGCCAGCAGAAAGGAGGTTAGGCGGGCCGAGCAGTACTTC | CASRKEVRRAEQYF
TRBJ1-1 | TRBV30 | 14 | . | . | TGTGCCTGGGGCCCGGTCGGTAGGGGTACTGAAGCTTTCTTT | CAWGPVGRGTEAFF
TRBJ1-1 | TRBV30 | 13 | few | . | TGTGCCTGGATAGATCAGGTCTGGGCTGAAGCTTTCTTT | CAWIDQVWAEAFF